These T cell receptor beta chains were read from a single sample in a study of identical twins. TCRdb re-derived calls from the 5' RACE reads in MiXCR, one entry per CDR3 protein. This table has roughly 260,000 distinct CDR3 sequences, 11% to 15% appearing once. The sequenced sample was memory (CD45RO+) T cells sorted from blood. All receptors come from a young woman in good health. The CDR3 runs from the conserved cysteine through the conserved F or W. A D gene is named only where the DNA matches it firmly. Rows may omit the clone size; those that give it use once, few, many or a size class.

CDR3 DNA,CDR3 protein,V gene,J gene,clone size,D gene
TGTGCCAGCAGCCAGCGGGTGGGGAGGGAGGATACGCAGTATTTT,CASSQRVGREDTQYF,TRBV7-2,TRBJ2-3,-,TRBD2
TGCGCCAGCAGCCAAGATAGCTTTTCCAGGGGAAACACCATATATTTT,CASSQDSFSRGNTIYF,TRBV4-3,TRBJ1-3,many,-
TGCAGTGTAGACAGGGGCCCCGAGACCCAGTACTTC,CSVDRGPETQYF,TRBV20-1,TRBJ2-5,many,TRBD1
TGTGCCAGTATATCATCCACTGAAGCTTTCTTT,CASISSTEAFF,TRBV19,TRBJ1-1,many,-
TGCGCCAGCAGTGGAGCCAGGGCGACTAACTATGGCTACACCTTC,CASSGARATNYGYTF,TRBV10-2,TRBJ1-2,few,-
TGCAGTGCTAGAGTGCAGGGCTTTACCGGGGAGCTGTTTTTT,CSARVQGFTGELFF,TRBV20-1,TRBJ2-2,many,-
TGTGCCAGCAGCCGGGAAAAAGGGAGAGGCACAGATACGCAGTATTTT,CASSREKGRGTDTQYF,TRBV7-9,TRBJ2-3,many,-
TGTGCCAGCAGCCAAGAGGGCGCGGGATGGCAGTTCTTC,CASSQEGAGWQFF,TRBV4-2,TRBJ2-1,-,-
TGTGCCAGCAGCCCCCGGACTAGCGGGGTTGAGCAGTTCTTC,CASSPRTSGVEQFF,TRBV7-9,TRBJ2-1,few,TRBD2
TGTGCCAGCAGCCCCCCGGCGGGAGCGGGAGGGCCCCAGTTCTTC,CASSPPAGAGGPQFF,TRBV7-2,TRBJ2-1,-,TRBD2
TGCGCCAGCAGTGACTCGGGACGGAGAAACACCATATATTTT,CASSDSGRRNTIYF,TRBV10-1,TRBJ1-3,many,-
TGTGCCAGCAAAGGGGCAGGCTGGAACACCGGGGAGCTGTTTTTT,CASKGAGWNTGELFF,TRBV27,TRBJ2-2,-,-
TGCGCCAGCAGCCACGGACTAGCGGATAATGAGCAGTTCTTC,CASSHGLADNEQFF,TRBV4-3,TRBJ2-1,-,TRBD2
TGTGCCAGCAGTGACTCGGTCGAGGGCGGGGAGCTGTTTTTT,CASSDSVEGGELFF,TRBV6-4,TRBJ2-2,few,-
TGTGCCAGCAGGGACCGCGGCGGGAGAACCGGGGAGCTGTTTTTT,CASRDRGGRTGELFF,TRBV3-1,TRBJ2-2,few,TRBD2
TGTGCCAGCAGTGCCTACAGGGCTAGGGATGAGCAGTTCTTC,CASSAYRARDEQFF,TRBV2,TRBJ2-1,-,-
TGTGCCAGCACGAGACTAGCGGGAACCGGTGAGCAGTTCTTC,CASTRLAGTGEQFF,TRBV11-2,TRBJ2-1,-,TRBD2
TGTGCCAGTAGGGTGGCTAGCGGAAGGTACGAGCAGTACTTC,CASRVASGRYEQYF,TRBV19,TRBJ2-7,few,TRBD2
TGTGCCAGCAGCAATGAAGCGGAGGGGTCCTCCTACAATGAGCAGTTCTTC,CASSNEAEGSSYNEQFF,TRBV21-1,TRBJ2-1,many,-
TGTGCCAGCAAGAGGGAGGACGGCACCGGGGAGCTGTTTTTT,CASKREDGTGELFF,TRBV2,TRBJ2-2,-,-
TGCAGTGCTAGAGATCGGCTAGCGGGAGAGACCCAGTACTTC,CSARDRLAGETQYF,TRBV20-1,TRBJ2-5,-,TRBD2
TGTGCCAGCAGCCAAGCGTTCGGAACCGGGACAGGGAACGAGCAGTACTTC,CASSQAFGTGTGNEQYF,TRBV3-1,TRBJ2-7,-,TRBD1
TGTGCCAGCAGTGATCAGGGACAGGGAATCCCCTCGGAAGGCTACACCTTC,CASSDQGQGIPSEGYTF,TRBV2,TRBJ1-2,once,TRBD1
TGCAGTGCCCAGCGGGAGATAGCAGATACGCAGTATTTT,CSAQREIADTQYF,TRBV20-1,TRBJ2-3,few,TRBD2
TGCAGTGCTACCGGACAGGCTCCAGATACGCAGTATTTT,CSATGQAPDTQYF,TRBV20-1,TRBJ2-3,-,TRBD1
TGTGCTAGCAGCTCTGGAGGCACTAATGAAAAACTGTTTTTT,CASSSGGTNEKLFF,TRBV7-7,TRBJ1-4,many,-
TGCAGTCGAGAACCGGCCCCTTGGTACTTC,CSREPAPWYF,TRBV20-1,TRBJ2-5,-,-
TGTGCCAGCGCGAGGGCCCGGACAGAGACCCAGTACTTC,CASARARTETQYF,TRBV7-3,TRBJ2-5,few,-
TGCGCCAGCAGCAAGGGAGAGAATAACTATGGCTACACCTTC,CASSKGENNYGYTF,TRBV5-1,TRBJ1-2,-,-
TGTGCCAGCAGCTTCGGACTAGCGAGCTCCTACGAGCAGTACTTC,CASSFGLASSYEQYF,TRBV7-8,TRBJ2-7,-,TRBD2
TGTGCCAGCAGTTTTGGCGGGTACGAGCAGTACTTC,CASSFGGYEQYF,TRBV12-3/TRBV12-4,TRBJ2-7,many,-
TGTGCCAGCAGTTCGGGACTAGCGGGAGGATATGAGCAGTTCTTC,CASSSGLAGGYEQFF,TRBV6-5,TRBJ2-1,-,TRBD2
TGTGCCAGCAGTGAACGACCTCCAGGTCGGGACGAGCAGTACTTC,CASSERPPGRDEQYF,TRBV2,TRBJ2-7,-,-
TGTGCCAGTCGAGGGGATAGAGTTTATCAGCCCCAGCATTTT,CASRGDRVYQPQHF,TRBV19,TRBJ1-5,-,-
TGTGCCACCCCCCCCCGCACAGATACGCAGTATTTT,CATPPRTDTQYF,TRBV21-1,TRBJ2-3,-,-
TGTGCCAGCAGTAGACACTCAACCGGGGGCAATCAGCCCCAGCATTTT,CASSRHSTGGNQPQHF,TRBV6-2/TRBV6-3,TRBJ1-5,many,-
TGCGCCAGCAGGGCACGCGGGCAGGGGTCGTACAATGAGCAGTTCTTC,CASRARGQGSYNEQFF,TRBV5-1,TRBJ2-1,many,-
TGTGCCAGCAGTTTAATTGGGATGAACGAGCAGTACTTC,CASSLIGMNEQYF,TRBV12-3/TRBV12-4,TRBJ2-7,-,-
TGTGCCAGCACCAGAGGATTCGGGACCGGGGAGCTGTTTTTT,CASTRGFGTGELFF,TRBV7-9,TRBJ2-2,-,-
TGTGCCAGCTCCCAAAGGGAGACCAAAAACATTCAGTACTTC,CASSQRETKNIQYF,TRBV18,TRBJ2-4,-,-
TGTGCCAGCAGTCGGGAGGGGGCCAGGGTGCCTGAAGCTTTCTTT,CASSREGARVPEAFF,TRBV12-3/TRBV12-4,TRBJ1-1,many,TRBD1
TGTGCCAGTAGTGTCCGGAGGGCAGATACGCAGTATTTT,CASSVRRADTQYF,TRBV19,TRBJ2-3,once,-
TGTGCCAGTAGTACCGTAGCGGGAGCCTACGAGCAGTACTTC,CASSTVAGAYEQYF,TRBV19,TRBJ2-7,-,TRBD2
TGCGCCAGCAGTGCCGGGGCGGATAGCAATCAGCCCCAGCATTTT,CASSAGADSNQPQHF,TRBV5-1,TRBJ1-5,-,-
TGCGCCAGCAGCTCGGGGACAGGGGGCCTCTATGGCTACACCTTC,CASSSGTGGLYGYTF,TRBV5-1,TRBJ1-2,few,TRBD1
TGTGCCAGCAGTGATCCCCTTTGGCGGACGACTAACTATGGCTACACCTTC,CASSDPLWRTTNYGYTF,TRBV2,TRBJ1-2,-,-